This T cell receptor (beta chain) was identified during a study of cytomegalovirus exposure and HLA in healthy donors. PCR primers comprised 60 Vbeta and 13 Jbeta primers. Assay used: immunoSEQ multiplex PCR; TCRdb lists only in-frame clones, some missing. The sample consists of 200,000 or so clones, around 80% of them appearing once. The CDR3 contains 15 residues. In germline, CDR1 is SGHRS, CDR2 YFSETQ. With 4 bases clipped from V and 8 bases from J, the junction kept 12 bases outside the gene matches. Concerning this clone itself: Its antigen is unidentified.

The study's findings and limits: Later examination showed HLA-associated TCR beta chains had greater clonal expansion than equally common others.

V is TRBV5-1 and J is TRBJ2-1; 7 bases agree with TRBD2. Sequenced material: PBMCs. The clonotype comes from a man younger than 35 in good health and CMV-seronegative. The CDR3 DNA sequence: TGCGCCAGCAGCGACCCGGGACTAATGTTCCATGAGCAGTTCTTC. Residues: CASSDPGLMFHEQFF. Drawing the rest from reference TRBV5-1 and TRBJ2-1, the complete variable domain is KAGVTQTPRYLIKTRGQQVTLSCSPISGHRSVSWYQQTPGQGLQFLFEYFSETQRNKGNFPGRFSGRQFSNSRSEMNVSTLELGDSALYLCASSDPGLMFHEQFFGPGTRLTVL.